One sample yielded the 28 T cell receptor beta chains listed below, sequenced in a study of cytomegalovirus exposure and HLA in healthy donors (dated by TCRdb to 2017 to 2019). Library method: the immunoSEQ multiplex PCR assay. For the multiplex PCR, a mixture combining 60 forward primers for TCR Vbeta segments and 13 reverse primers for TCR Jbeta segments was used. Drawn from immuneACCESS, this table holds only the in-frame rearrangements with V and J called that TCRdb kept. Clones are partly lost; checked studies trace under half to an unresolved V gene and leave the rest unexplained. The sample table contains 120,000 or so clones; only one count was recorded for roughly 80% of them. In total, the top ten clones hold around 1.3% of the sample. Sequencing was carried out using PBMCs. Receptors were obtained from a female donor in good health and CMV-seronegative.

The rearrangement joins TRBV2 to TRBJ2-2, with D perhaps matching TRBD1 (6 bases). The CDR3 is 14 residues long. The germline gives CDR1 SNHLY, CDR2 FYNNEI. Trimming took 4 bases from V and 6 from J, leaving 12 bases between them. The DNA of the CDR3 is TGTGCCAGCAGTGGGGAACAGGGAGCCGGGGAGCTGTTTTTT. This encodes CASSGEQGAGELFF.

V gene TRBV4-1 combines with J gene TRBJ1-1; D is uncertain. The CDR3 has 17 residues. The germline V gene has CDR1 MGHRA and CDR2 YSYEKL. The V and J ends lost 0 bases and 0 bases respectively, with 14 bases between them. Written as DNA, the CDR3 is TGCGCCAGCAGCCAAGACTCACGGGGTTCCCTGAACACTGAAGCTTTCTTT. Its translation: CASSQDSRGSLNTEAFF.

This clone was counted only a few times. The rearrangement links TRBV25-1 to TRBJ1-5; tentative D call: TRBD1 (6 bases). V lost 7 bases and J lost 0, with 16 bases in between. This CDR3 spans 16 amino acids. Germline V gene sequence: CDR1 MGHDK, CDR2 SYGVNS. In DNA, the CDR3 is TGTGCCAGCACTTCAGGGGAGATCAATAGCAATCAGCCCCAGCATTTT. This gives the protein CASTSGEINSNQPQHF.

CDR3 sequence reads: CAWRREEGIYEQYF. CDR3 DNA: TGTGCCTGGAGGAGGGAGGAGGGTATCTACGAGCAGTACTTC. The chain recombines TRBV30 with TRBJ2-7; D is possibly TRBD2 (6 bases). The CDR3 consists of 14 residues. The germline CDR1 and CDR2 sequences are GTSNPN and SVGIG (reference sequence). V was cut by 3 bases and J by 3 bases, with 15 bases left in between. The full variable domain, completed using reference TRBV30 and TRBJ2-7, is SQTIHQWPATLVQPVGSPLSLECTVEGTSNPNLYWYRQAAGRGLQLLFYSVGIGQISSEVPQNLSASRPQDRQFILSSKKLLLSDSGFYLCAWRREEGIYEQYFGPGTRLTVT.

This clone showed up just once. The chain carries TRBV18 and TRBJ1-1; tentative D call: TRBD1 (5 bases). The CDR3 consists of 15 residues. Trimming removed 0 bases from V and 5 bases from J, with 13 bases in between. Germline loops: CDR1 KGHSH, CDR2 LQKENI. This chain's CDR3 is CASSPPAVGATEAFF. DNA for the CDR3: TGTGCCAGCTCACCACCGGCGGTTGGGGCGACTGAAGCTTTCTTT.

This chain uses TRBV5-1 with TRBJ2-5; a weak D match, TRBD2 (5 bases). The V gene's germline CDR1 is SGHRS and CDR2 YFSETQ. Trimming shortened V by 4 bases and J by 4 bases, and 14 bases separated the two germline ends. This CDR3 has 14 residues. The chain's CDR3 is CASSHQTRSETQYF. The DNA of the CDR3 is TGCGCCAGCAGCCACCAAACTAGGTCAGAGACCCAGTACTTC.

The rearrangement links TRBV5-1 to TRBJ2-5; 9 positions match TRBD2. The germline V gene encodes CDR1 SGHRS and CDR2 YFSETQ. Germline trimming cut 1 base from V and 5 bases from J; bases unmatched to any gene: 3. CDR3 length: 14 amino acids. The CDR3 DNA sequence: TGCGCCAGCAGCTTGATAGCGGGAGTTGAGACCCAGTACTTC. This translates into CASSLIAGVETQYF.

This rearrangement joins TRBV7-3 to TRBJ2-3; 8 bases agree with TRBD2. The CDR3 covers 15 residues. CDR1 is SGHTA and CDR2 is FQGTGA in the germline V gene. The junction had 8 bases not matched to a gene; V was cut back by 5 bases and J by 4 bases. In DNA, the CDR3 is TGTGCCAGCAGCCAAAGCGGGGGCCCCGCAGATACGCAGTATTTT. Translated: CASSQSGGPADTQYF.

This clone was observed a few times. The chain joins TRBV9 to TRBJ2-1; 11 bases are shared with TRBD2. The germline CDR1 and CDR2 sequences are SGDLS and YYNGEE. The junction had 4 bases not matched to a gene; V was cut back by 1 base and J by 7 bases. CDR3 size: 15 residues. CDR3 residues: CASSVRLAGRNEQFF. CDR3 sequence (DNA): TGTGCCAGCAGCGTACGACTAGCGGGAAGGAATGAGCAGTTCTTC.

V gene TRBV1 combines with J gene TRBJ2-2; TRBD2 reflects the table's D call only, with no check against the DNA. TRBV1 corresponds to a pseudogene. The CDR3 contains 18 residues. CDR3 in DNA: TGCACCAGCAGCCAAGACAAACTAGCGGGAGGCCTCACCGGGGAGCTGTTTTTT. Translating gives CTSSQDKLAGGLTGELFF.

Only one count was recorded for this clone. V and J are TRBV28 and TRBJ1-4; no clear D gene. V lost 4 bases, J lost 0 bases, and 9 bases lay in between. From germline, CDR1 is MDHEN and CDR2 SYDVKM. There are 15 residues in the CDR3. CDR3 region: CASSSAGSTNEKLFF. CDR3 nucleotide sequence: TGTGCCAGCAGTTCGGCCGGGTCAACTAATGAAAAACTGTTTTTT.

This sequence joins TRBV27 and TRBJ1-2, with TRBD1 matching 11 bases. V shed 1 base, J shed 10 bases, and the junction held 5 bases outside the gene matches. Germline V CDR1 and CDR2: MNHEY, SMNVEV (reference sequence). CDR3 size: 14 residues. CDR3 loop: CASSLLMGQGDYTF. CDR3 sequence (DNA): TGTGCCAGCAGTTTATTAATGGGACAGGGGGACTACACCTTC.

The chain has TRBV11-2 and TRBJ2-5; 10 positions match TRBD1. Germline values: CDR1 SGHAT, CDR2 FQNNGV. The CDR3 totals 16 residues. Unmatched junction bases numbered 10, after V lost 4 bases and J lost 5 bases. CDR3 residues: CASSYQGQGYTETQYF. CDR3 sequence (DNA): TGTGCCAGCAGCTACCAGGGACAGGGGTATACGGAGACCCAGTACTTC. The full variable domain, rest sourced from reference TRBV11-2 and TRBJ2-5, is EAGVAQSPRYKIIEKRQSVAFWCNPISGHATLYWYQQILGQGPKLLIQFQNNGVVDDSQLPKDRFSAERLKGVDSTLKIQPAKLEDSAVYLCASSYQGQGYTETQYFGPGTRLLVL.

The V and J genes are TRBV7-8 and TRBJ2-5, with 7 bases matching TRBD1. The germline V gene has CDR1 SGHVS and CDR2 FQNEAQ. Trimming took 4 bases from V and 2 from J; bases not matched to a gene: 7. This CDR3 spans 15 amino acids. This CDR3 reads CASSYSPGQQETQYF. The CDR3 DNA follows: TGTGCCAGCAGCTACTCCCCGGGACAGCAAGAGACCCAGTACTTC.

The chain couples TRBV6-1 to TRBJ2-1; the D is unclear. V was shortened by 1 base and J by 7 bases, with 11 bases between the two germline ends. CDR1 is MNHNS, CDR2 SASEGT, per germline. CDR3 length equals 14 residues. CDR3 loop: CASSEDLDLNEQFF. The CDR3 DNA is TGTGCCAGCAGTGAAGACCTAGACTTAAATGAGCAGTTCTTC.

The sample holds one count of this clone. V and J are TRBV30 and TRBJ1-4, with D perhaps matching TRBD1 (5 bases). Germline values: CDR1 GTSNPN, CDR2 SVGIG (reference sequence). This CDR3 contains 16 residues. Trimming left V 0 bases short and J 6 bases short, with 17 bases between. The CDR3 bases are TGTGCCTGGAGTGTAGGTTTCAGGGCGGGAGATGAAAAACTGTTTTTT. Translating it yields CAWSVGFRAGDEKLFF.

This clone was observed a few times. The chain recombines TRBV30 with TRBJ1-1, with 9 bases aligning to TRBD1. CDR3 size: 15 residues. Unmatched junction bases numbered 5, after V lost 2 bases and J lost 1 base. The germline gives CDR1 GTSNPN, CDR2 SVGIG (reference sequence). Here the CDR3 reads CAWSYLGQGNTEAFF. The CDR3 nucleotides read TGTGCCTGGAGTTATTTGGGACAGGGGAACACTGAAGCTTTCTTT.

As concerns this clone: Additional DNA sequences in this sample encode the identical CDR3. The chain has TRBV4-2 and TRBJ1-4, with 10 bases fitting TRBD1. The V segment lost 4 bases and the J segment 8 bases; nucleotides outside the gene matches: 7. The CDR3 is 15 residues long. The germline V gene has CDR1 LGHNA and CDR2 YNFKEQ. The CDR3 loop reads CASSPTGTGEEKLFF. The CDR3 DNA reads TGTGCCAGCAGCCCAACCGGGACAGGGGAAGAAAAACTGTTTTTT.

This clone was counted between two and nine times. The rearrangement uses TRBV5-1 and TRBJ2-7; D is perhaps TRBD2 (5 bases). Trimming left V 2 bases short and J 4 bases short, with 19 bases between. There are 16 residues in the CDR3. The germline V gene encodes CDR1 SGHRS and CDR2 YFSETQ. The CDR3: CASSLEGRGGGYEQYF. The CDR3 coding sequence is TGCGCCAGCAGCTTAGAGGGCCGCGGCGGCGGGTACGAGCAGTACTTC.

The CDR3 spells CASSPGQNTHTDTQYF. Written as DNA, the CDR3 is TGTGCCAGTAGTCCCGGACAGAATACACACACAGATACGCAGTATTTT. The J gene is TRBJ2-3, the V gene TRBV19, with D possibly matching TRBD1 (6 bases). This CDR3 region has 16 residues. Trimming cost V 5 bases and J 2 bases, with 17 bases left between them. Germline V gives CDR1 LNHDA, CDR2 SQIVND (reference sequence).

The gene calls are TRBV6-1 and TRBJ1-2; 8 bases agree with TRBD1. CDR1 is MNHNS, CDR2 SASEGT, per germline. The V segment lost 6 bases and the J segment 6 bases; nucleotides outside the gene matches: 9. This CDR3 has 14 amino acids. This chain's CDR3 is CASSARQGHDGYTF. CDR3 coding DNA: TGTGCCAGCAGCGCCCGACAGGGGCACGATGGCTACACCTTC.

This chain joins TRBV4-2 and TRBJ2-3; 8 positions match TRBD2. The CDR3 has 15 amino acids. Germline V lookup: CDR1 LGHNA, CDR2 YNFKEQ. The V gene end was trimmed by 1 base and the J gene end by 2 bases; junction bases not matched to a gene: 2. CDR3 bases: TGTGCCAGCAGCCAAGCGGGGGGGCCCACAGATACGCAGTATTTT. This encodes CASSQAGGPTDTQYF.

The J gene is TRBJ2-3, the V gene TRBV9; 7 bases line up with TRBD2. The CDR3 loop spans 15 amino acids. Germline CDR1 reads SGDLS; CDR2 reads YYNGEE. The V segment lost 0 bases and the J segment 2 bases; nucleotides outside the gene matches: 3. This chain's CDR3 is CASSVEAGDTDTQYF. CDR3 nucleotide sequence: TGTGCCAGCAGCGTAGAGGCGGGGGACACAGATACGCAGTATTTT.

This chain uses TRBV2 with TRBJ2-5; 7 nucleotides match TRBD2. The V gene end was trimmed by 7 bases and the J gene end by 2 bases; junction bases not matched to a gene: 10. CDR3 length: 15 residues. Germline V gene sequence: CDR1 SNHLY, CDR2 FYNNEI. In DNA, the CDR3 is TGTGCCAGCACACGAGGGAGGGCGGGGCAAGAGACCCAGTACTTC. Translation: CASTRGRAGQETQYF. Drawing the rest from reference TRBV2 and TRBJ2-5, the complete variable domain is EPEVTQTPSHQVTQMGQEVILRCVPISNHLYFYWYRQILGQKVEFLVSFYNNEISEKSEIFDDQFSVERPDGSNFTLKIRSTKLEDSAMYFCASTRGRAGQETQYFGPGTRLLVL.

The rearrangement links TRBV5-4 to TRBJ1-5, with 9 bases fitting TRBD1. The V gene end was trimmed by 3 bases and the J gene end by 3 bases; junction bases not matched to a gene: 4. This CDR3 has 15 residues. The germline V gene encodes CDR1 SGHNT and CDR2 YYREEE (reference sequence). The CDR3 DNA sequence: TGTGCCAGCAGCTCCGGGACAGGGTTCAATCAGCCCCAGCATTTT. It translates to CASSSGTGFNQPQHF.

The CDR3 DNA follows: TGTGCCAGTAGTGGAGGGACTAGCGGGAGTCGAGAGACCCAGTACTTC. Translating gives CASSGGTSGSRETQYF. V is TRBV19 and J is TRBJ2-5; 14 bases are a match to TRBD2. The CDR3 extends over 16 amino acids. V trimming: 5 bases; J trimming: 4 bases; junction bases outside the gene matches: 6. The germline V gene encodes CDR1 LNHDA and CDR2 SQIVND (reference sequence).

This clone was observed a single time. The V and J genes are TRBV5-6 and TRBJ2-3; 7 nucleotides align to TRBD1. Germline CDR1 is SGHDT and CDR2 is YYEEEE. V lost 4 bases to trimming and J lost 2 bases; unmatched junction nucleotides: 10. The CDR3 spans 16 residues. The CDR3 coding sequence is TGTGCCAGCAGCGGCCTGGGACAGAGGGACACAGATACGCAGTATTTT. This sequence encodes CASSGLGQRDTDTQYF.

CDR3 in amino acids: CASTPRAGGLDTQYF. Written as DNA, the CDR3 is TGCGCCAGCACCCCTCGGGCGGGGGGGCTTGATACGCAGTATTTT. V is TRBV5-1 and J is TRBJ2-3, with TRBD2 matching 9 bases. The CDR3 is 15 residues long. After removal of 6 bases from V and 6 bases from J, the junction contained 11 bases not matched to a gene. CDR1 and CDR2 from the germline V gene are SGHRS and YFSETQ.